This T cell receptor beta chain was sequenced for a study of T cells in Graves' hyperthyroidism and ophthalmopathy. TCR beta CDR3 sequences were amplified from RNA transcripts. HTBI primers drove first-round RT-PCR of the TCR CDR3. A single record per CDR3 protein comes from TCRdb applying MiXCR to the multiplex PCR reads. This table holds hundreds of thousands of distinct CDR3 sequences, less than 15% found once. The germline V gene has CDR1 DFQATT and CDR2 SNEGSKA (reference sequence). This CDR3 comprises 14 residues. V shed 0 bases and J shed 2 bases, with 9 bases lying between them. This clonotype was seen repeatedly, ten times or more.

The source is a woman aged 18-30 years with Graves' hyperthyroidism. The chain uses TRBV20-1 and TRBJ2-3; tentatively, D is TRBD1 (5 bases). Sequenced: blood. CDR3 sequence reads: CSARDLGATDTQYF. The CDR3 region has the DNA TGCAGTGCTAGAGATCTTGGGGCCACAGATACGCAGTATTTT.